This is a list of T cell receptor beta chains from one sample in a study of glioma-infiltrating T cells after dendritic cell vaccination. Produced via immunoSEQ multiplex PCR; TCRdb's table is partial and in-frame only. Altogether 90,000 to 110,000 clones are present, around 87% being singletons, with the ten largest covering 2.5% to 3.5%. Sequencing was performed on blood, taken after dendritic cell vaccination. All receptors derive from a human donor with glioblastoma. Each CDR3 is given with its conserved first and last residue. The order of the fields is CDR3 protein, CDR3 DNA, clone size, D gene, J gene, V gene. D genes are given only for firm matches. Expanded clones are given a class, and other clones once, few, many or no size at all.

CDR3aa: CAISLVRDSESTF
CDR3nt: TGTGCCATCAGTTTAGTCCGGGACAGCGAGTCCACCTTC
abundance: NA
d_gene: TRBD1
j_gene: TRBJ1-2
v_gene: TRBV10-3

CDR3aa: CASSPSGQTSNQPQHF
CDR3nt: TGTGCCAGCTCACCATCAGGACAGACTAGCAATCAGCCCCAGCATTTT
abundance: NA
d_gene: NA
j_gene: TRBJ1-5
v_gene: TRBV18

CDR3aa: CASSPGGNNQPQHF
CDR3nt: TGTGCCAGCAGCCCGGGAGGGAACAATCAGCCCCAGCATTTT
abundance: NA
d_gene: NA
j_gene: TRBJ1-5
v_gene: TRBV7-9

CDR3aa: CASSKGDRTIGYTF
CDR3nt: TGTGCCAGCAGCAAAGGGGACCGGACTATTGGCTACACCTTC
abundance: once
d_gene: NA
j_gene: TRBJ1-2
v_gene: TRBV21-1

CDR3aa: CAWTRRAGYSYEQYF
CDR3nt: TGTGCCTGGACCCGACGGGCGGGGTACTCCTACGAGCAGTACTTC
abundance: NA
d_gene: NA
j_gene: TRBJ2-7
v_gene: TRBV30

CDR3aa: CASSEPTGGLAEKLFF
CDR3nt: TGTGCCAGCAGTGAACCGACAGGGGGGTTGGCTGAAAAACTGTTTTTT
abundance: few
d_gene: TRBD1
j_gene: TRBJ1-4
v_gene: TRBV6-1

CDR3aa: CASSLGQSNSPLHF
CDR3nt: TGTGCCAGCAGTCTCGGACAGAGCAATTCACCCCTCCACTTT
abundance: NA
d_gene: NA
j_gene: TRBJ1-6
v_gene: TRBV27

CDR3aa: CASGTGAQPQHF
CDR3nt: TGTGCCAGTGGGACAGGGGCTCAGCCCCAGCATTTT
abundance: NA
d_gene: TRBD1
j_gene: TRBJ1-5
v_gene: TRBV6-1

CDR3aa: CASSSLAGGTYNEQFF
CDR3nt: TGTGCCAGCAGTTCTTTAGCGGGGGGTACTTACAATGAGCAGTTCTTC
abundance: NA
d_gene: TRBD2
j_gene: TRBJ2-1
v_gene: TRBV6-6

CDR3aa: CASSTKQGPGELFF
CDR3nt: TGTGCCAGCAGCACCAAGCAGGGGCCCGGGGAGCTGTTTTTT
abundance: once
d_gene: NA
j_gene: TRBJ2-2
v_gene: TRBV7-2

CDR3aa: CASTPGGSGSNEQFF
CDR3nt: TGTGCCAGCACCCCCGGAGGTAGCGGGAGCAATGAGCAGTTCTTC
abundance: NA
d_gene: TRBD2
j_gene: TRBJ2-1
v_gene: TRBV6-5

CDR3aa: CASSLAPGRITEAFF
CDR3nt: TGTGCCAGCAGCTTAGCCCCAGGTCGGATAACTGAAGCTTTCTTT
abundance: NA
d_gene: NA
j_gene: TRBJ1-1
v_gene: TRBV7-9

CDR3aa: CASSHSGPRETQYF
CDR3nt: TGTGCCAGCAGCCATTCAGGGCCCCGGGAGACCCAGTACTTC
abundance: NA
d_gene: NA
j_gene: TRBJ2-5
v_gene: TRBV11-3

CDR3aa: CASSSRDRGYSNQPQHF
CDR3nt: TGTGCCAGCAGCTCCCGGGACAGGGGTTATAGCAATCAGCCCCAGCATTTT
abundance: NA
d_gene: TRBD1
j_gene: TRBJ1-5
v_gene: TRBV7-6

CDR3aa: CASSNLRDSEAFF
CDR3nt: TGTGCCAGCAGTAACCTCCGGGACAGTGAAGCTTTCTTT
abundance: NA
d_gene: TRBD1
j_gene: TRBJ1-1
v_gene: TRBV6-1

CDR3aa: CASSLSPGSGVNEQFF
CDR3nt: TGTGCCAGCAGCTTATCCCCGGGAAGCGGGGTTAATGAGCAGTTCTTC
abundance: once
d_gene: TRBD2
j_gene: TRBJ2-1
v_gene: TRBV7-3

CDR3aa: CAISAGQGAGDSNQPQHF
CDR3nt: TGTGCCATCAGTGCGGGACAGGGGGCCGGGGATAGCAATCAGCCCCAGCATTTT
abundance: NA
d_gene: TRBD1
j_gene: TRBJ1-5
v_gene: TRBV10-3

CDR3aa: CASSQQGPNEKLFF
CDR3nt: TGTGCCAGCAGCCAACAGGGTCCTAATGAAAAACTGTTTTTT
abundance: NA
d_gene: NA
j_gene: TRBJ1-4
v_gene: TRBV7-2

CDR3aa: CASSMGQAYEQYF
CDR3nt: TGTGCCAGCAGTATGGGACAGGCCTACGAGCAGTACTTC
abundance: NA
d_gene: TRBD1
j_gene: TRBJ2-7
v_gene: TRBV27

CDR3aa: CASRPDSAQTPYEQYF
CDR3nt: TGCGCCAGCAGGCCCGACAGTGCCCAAACCCCTTACGAGCAGTACTTC
abundance: NA
d_gene: NA
j_gene: TRBJ2-7
v_gene: TRBV10-1

CDR3aa: CARDQGHEQYF
CDR3nt: TGTGCCAGGGACCAGGGGCACGAGCAGTACTTC
abundance: NA
d_gene: NA
j_gene: TRBJ2-7
v_gene: TRBV30

CDR3aa: CASSEMTGLYEQYF
CDR3nt: TGTGCCAGCAGTGAAATGACAGGGCTGTACGAGCAGTACTTC
abundance: NA
d_gene: TRBD1
j_gene: TRBJ2-7
v_gene: TRBV2

CDR3aa: CASSQGTGVDNEQFF
CDR3nt: TGTGCCAGCAGCCAAGGGACAGGAGTTGACAATGAGCAGTTCTTC
abundance: NA
d_gene: TRBD1
j_gene: TRBJ2-1
v_gene: TRBV7-8

CDR3aa: CASSLAGLDEKLFF
CDR3nt: TGCGCCAGCAGCTTGGCAGGTCTCGACGAAAAACTGTTTTTT
abundance: few
d_gene: NA
j_gene: TRBJ1-4
v_gene: TRBV5-1

CDR3aa: CASVNGRARDTQYF
CDR3nt: TGTGCCAGCGTCAACGGGAGGGCCAGAGATACGCAGTATTTT
abundance: NA
d_gene: TRBD2
j_gene: TRBJ2-3
v_gene: TRBV2

CDR3aa: CASRIDSPSGGIGTQYF
CDR3nt: TGTGCCAGTAGGATTGATTCCCCTAGCGGGGGGATAGGTACGCAGTATTTT
abundance: NA
d_gene: TRBD2
j_gene: TRBJ2-3
v_gene: TRBV19

CDR3aa: CASRRSGTKNTEAFF
CDR3nt: TGTGCCAGCAGGAGATCCGGGACAAAAAACACTGAAGCTTTCTTT
abundance: NA
d_gene: NA
j_gene: TRBJ1-1
v_gene: TRBV5-6

CDR3aa: CASSEQVLGGNTIYF
CDR3nt: TGTGCCAGCAGTGAGCAGGTCCTGGGTGGAAACACCATATATTTT
abundance: NA
d_gene: NA
j_gene: TRBJ1-3
v_gene: TRBV6-1

CDR3aa: CASSVDRGDQPQHF
CDR3nt: TGCGCCAGCAGCGTGGACAGGGGTGACCAGCCCCAGCATTTT
abundance: NA
d_gene: TRBD1
j_gene: TRBJ1-5
v_gene: TRBV5-1

CDR3aa: CASSEAGTSVHNEQFF
CDR3nt: TGCGCCAGCAGTGAGGCTGGGACTAGCGTGCACAATGAGCAGTTCTTC
abundance: NA
d_gene: TRBD2
j_gene: TRBJ2-1
v_gene: TRBV10-1

CDR3aa: CASSAGPTGELFF
CDR3nt: TGTGCCAGCAGCGCAGGTCCGACCGGGGAGCTGTTTTTT
abundance: NA
d_gene: NA
j_gene: TRBJ2-2
v_gene: TRBV9

CDR3aa: CAIRLAGEETQYF
CDR3nt: TGTGCCATCAGACTAGCGGGAGAGGAGACCCAGTACTTC
abundance: NA
d_gene: TRBD2
j_gene: TRBJ2-5
v_gene: TRBV10-3

CDR3aa: CASTLSAGTDYGYTF
CDR3nt: TGTGCCAGTACCCTGAGCGCCGGGACAGATTATGGCTACACCTTC
abundance: NA
d_gene: TRBD1
j_gene: TRBJ1-2
v_gene: TRBV19

CDR3aa: CASSLNRSGANVLTF
CDR3nt: TGTGCCAGCAGTTTAAATAGATCCGGGGCCAACGTCCTGACTTTC
abundance: once
d_gene: NA
j_gene: TRBJ2-6
v_gene: TRBV6-6

CDR3aa: CAGQTSRSEKQYF
CDR3nt: TGTGCCGGACAGACTAGCCGATCTGAAAAGCAGTATTTT
abundance: NA
d_gene: NA
j_gene: TRBJ2-3
v_gene: TRBV2

CDR3aa: CASSESGSGTHNEQFF
CDR3nt: TGCGCCAGCAGTGAGTCGGGGAGCGGGACCCACAATGAGCAGTTCTTC
abundance: NA
d_gene: TRBD2
j_gene: TRBJ2-1
v_gene: TRBV10-1

CDR3aa: CASSLGAGGRETQYF
CDR3nt: TGCGCCAGCAGCTTGGGGGCAGGGGGCCGGGAGACCCAGTACTTC
abundance: NA
d_gene: TRBD1
j_gene: TRBJ2-5
v_gene: TRBV5-1

CDR3aa: CASSLTATGDTGELFF
CDR3nt: TGCGCCAGCAGCTTGACAGCGACAGGGGATACCGGGGAGCTGTTTTTT
abundance: NA
d_gene: TRBD1
j_gene: TRBJ2-2
v_gene: TRBV5-1

CDR3aa: CASGDPAPSLHEQYF
CDR3nt: TGCGCCAGCGGCGACCCCGCGCCTAGTTTACACGAGCAGTACTTC
abundance: once
d_gene: NA
j_gene: TRBJ2-7
v_gene: TRBV10-2

CDR3aa: CASSLIGGGAPSRRNEQFF
CDR3nt: TGTGCCAGCAGCCTAATTGGAGGCGGGGCCCCGTCCCGGCGCAATGAGCAGTTCTTC
abundance: NA
d_gene: NA
j_gene: TRBJ2-1
v_gene: TRBV7-9

CDR3aa: CASMGGGRWNTQYF
CDR3nt: TGTGCCAGCATGGGGGGCGGGAGATGGAATACGCAGTATTTT
abundance: NA
d_gene: NA
j_gene: TRBJ2-3
v_gene: TRBV28